These 10 T cell receptor beta chains were all obtained from the same sample, sequenced in a study of OX40 agonist ivuxolimab in advanced cancers. Clones were sequenced by immunoSEQ multiplex PCR, and TCRdb holds only the in-frame ones, with some missing. Here the sample spans 55,000 to 70,000 clones, 80% to 90% being singletons. This material consisted of CD4+ or CD8+ T cells sorted from blood, taken in a trial of the OX40 agonist ivuxolimab. The receptor source for this set is an adult with an advanced solid tumor such as melanoma, head and neck, liver or kidney cancer.

The V and J genes are TRBV5-1 and TRBJ2-3; D not resolved. CDR3 length: 15 amino acids. Trimming took off 3 bases at V and 2 bases at J, with 13 bases between the two ends. Germline assignment: CDR1 SGHRS and CDR2 YFSETQ. The CDR3 DNA reads as TGCGCCAGCAGCTACACTGTATCCAACACAGATACGCAGTATTTT. This encodes CASSYTVSNTDTQYF.

The chain combines TRBV7-2 with TRBJ2-3, with TRBD2 identical over 7 bases. The CDR3 is 17 residues long. Germline V lookup: CDR1 SGHTA, CDR2 FQGNSA. V lost 5 bases, J lost 2 bases, and 13 bases stayed unmatched. CDR3 amino acids: CASSLPAEREPTDTQYF. The CDR3 bases are TGTGCCAGCAGCCTCCCCGCGGAGCGGGAACCCACAGATACGCAGTATTTT.

The V and J genes are TRBV5-4 and TRBJ2-5; TRBD2 matches at 9 bases. The J call may not be correct, given that the DNA end is closer to TRBJ2-7. The germline CDR1 and CDR2 sequences are SGHNT and YYREEE (reference sequence). The CDR3 extends over 15 amino acids. The CDR3 bases are TGTGCCAGCAGCTTTGGCGGGAGGGGGGTAGGCGAGCAGTACTTC. It codes for CASSFGGRGVGEQYF.

V and J are TRBV5-6 and TRBJ2-2, with D unclear. CDR1 and CDR2 (germline): SGHDT, YYEEEE. The CDR3 loop spans 14 amino acids. V was pared by 2 bases and J by 7 bases, with 12 bases between. CDR3: CASSLPRQDGELFF. CDR3 bases: TGTGCCAGCAGCTTACCTAGGCAGGACGGGGAGCTGTTTTTT.

V gene TRBV5-6 combines with J gene TRBJ2-2; D call uncertain. Germline V CDR1 and CDR2: SGHDT, YYEEEE. This CDR3 has 16 amino acids. Trimming removed 1 base at V and 2 bases at J, with 12 bases between. CDR3 region: CASSLRSKPNTGELFF. The CDR3 region has the DNA TGTGCCAGCAGCTTGCGGTCCAAACCCAACACCGGGGAGCTGTTTTTT.

This rearrangement joins TRBV28 to TRBJ2-3; 12 bases align to TRBD2. The CDR3 is 21 residues long. CDR1 MDHEN and CDR2 SYDVKM come from the germline V gene. J lost 1 base, V lost 3 bases, and 17 bases had no gene match. CDR3 DNA: TGTGCCAGCAGTTTCCGTGCTCCTACTGCGGGACTAGCGGGCGGCACAGATACGCAGTATTTT. Its translation: CASSFRAPTAGLAGGTDTQYF.

The chain has TRBV30 and TRBJ2-3; TRBD2 matches 8 bases. The V and J ends lost 2 bases and 2 bases, in that order; junction bases with no gene match: 6. This CDR3 is built from 15 residues. Germline V gene lookup returns CDR1 GTSNPN and CDR2 SVGIG (reference sequence). CDR3 protein: CAWSRAGGHTDTQYF. As DNA, the CDR3 is TGTGCCTGGAGTAGGGCGGGAGGTCACACAGATACGCAGTATTTT.

This clone was detected once. The chain recombines TRBV19 with TRBJ2-1, with D possibly being TRBD2 (6 bases). The V gene's germline CDR1 is LNHDA and CDR2 SQIVND (reference sequence). V lost 2 bases and J lost 7, with 15 bases in between. The length of the CDR3 is 15 residues. CDR3 protein: CASSIWGPSGNEQFF. The CDR3, as DNA: TGTGCCAGTAGTATATGGGGCCCCAGCGGGAATGAGCAGTTCTTC.

This chain links TRBV6-5 with TRBJ2-1, with D tentatively TRBD1 or TRBD2 (6 bases each). Germline values: CDR1 MNHEY, CDR2 SVGAGI. Trimming removed 0 bases at V and 8 bases at J, with 14 bases between. The CDR3 totals 15 residues. The CDR3 reads CASSYSGGPGYEQFF. In nucleotides, the CDR3 is TGTGCCAGCAGTTACTCGGGGGGCCCGGGGTATGAGCAGTTCTTC.

This clone was observed a few times. This same CDR3 is encoded by further DNA sequences in the sample. The chain recombines TRBV9 with TRBJ2-2; TRBD2 aligns across 10 bases. V gave up 4 bases and J gave up 4 bases; unmatched junction bases: 7. The CDR3 runs to 16 residues. Germline V lookup: CDR1 SGDLS, CDR2 YYNGEE. The DNA of the CDR3 is TGTGCCAGCAGCCTCTACGGACTAGCGGCCACCGGGGAGCTGTTTTTT. Its translation: CASSLYGLAATGELFF.